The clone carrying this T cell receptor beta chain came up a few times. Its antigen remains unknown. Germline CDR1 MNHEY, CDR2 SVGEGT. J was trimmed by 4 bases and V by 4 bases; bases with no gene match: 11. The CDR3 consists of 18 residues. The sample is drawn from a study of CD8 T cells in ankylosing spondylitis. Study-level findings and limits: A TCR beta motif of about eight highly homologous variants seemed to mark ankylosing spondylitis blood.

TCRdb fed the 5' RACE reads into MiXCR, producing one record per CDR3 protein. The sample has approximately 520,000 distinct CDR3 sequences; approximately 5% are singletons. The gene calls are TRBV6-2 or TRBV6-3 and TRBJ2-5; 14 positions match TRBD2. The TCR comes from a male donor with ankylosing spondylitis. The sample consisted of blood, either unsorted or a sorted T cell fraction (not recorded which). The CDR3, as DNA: TGTGCCAGCAGTTCGCAGACTAGCGGGAGGGCCCGTGTAGAGACCCAGTACTTC. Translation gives CASSSQTSGRARVETQYF.